These T cell receptor beta chains were read from a single sample in a study of cytomegalovirus exposure and HLA in healthy donors. Produced via immunoSEQ multiplex PCR; TCRdb's table is partial and in-frame only. Among approximately 110,000 clones, roughly 68% were seen once, and the ten largest hold 4% to 4.5%. Material: PBMCs. Receptors originate from a woman in her fifties or sixties in good health and CMV-seropositive. Each CDR3 is given with its conserved first and last residue. The D gene is left open where the match is weak. Some rows have no size entry. The others give once, few or many, or a class for an expanded clone.

d_call | clone_size | j_call | v_call | cdr3_nt | cdr3_aa
TRBD2 | . | TRBJ2-1 | TRBV15 | TGTGCCACCAGCAGAGAAGCGGGGGGGCCTGATGAGCAGTTCTTC | CATSREAGGPDEQFF
. | . | TRBJ2-1 | TRBV2 | TGTGCCAGCAGTCTTGGACTCTACAATGAGCAGTTCTTC | CASSLGLYNEQFF
. | . | TRBJ1-2 | TRBV10-3 | TGTGCCATCAGTGAGTCCCGACAGGTTAACACCTTC | CAISESRQVNTF
TRBD2 | . | TRBJ2-3 | TRBV2 | TGTGCCAGCAAGGCGGGGGGGCGGGCAGATACGCAGTATTTT | CASKAGGRADTQYF
. | few | TRBJ1-5 | TRBV30 | TGTGCCTGGAGGGGCCGGGGTAATGGGCCCCAGCATTTT | CAWRGRGNGPQHF
. | many | TRBJ1-2 | TRBV5-4 | TGTGCCAGCAGCAGACAGGAGTTCAATGGCTACACCTTC | CASSRQEFNGYTF
TRBD2 | . | TRBJ2-3 | TRBV7-2 | TGTGCCAGCAGCCCCCACCCTAGCGGGGGTCCAGATACGCAGTATTTT | CASSPHPSGGPDTQYF
. | . | TRBJ2-3 | TRBV9 | TGTGCCAGCAGCGTAGGGACTGGCTCTAGCACAGATACGCAGTATTTT | CASSVGTGSSTDTQYF
. | few | TRBJ2-2 | TRBV5-5 | TGTGCCAGCAGCTCATTTTCCGGGGAGCTGTTTTTT | CASSSFSGELFF
TRBD2 | . | TRBJ2-7 | TRBV7-2 | TGTGCCAGCAGCTTAGCGCTTGGACTAGCGGGGGGCTTCTACGAGCAGTACTTC | CASSLALGLAGGFYEQYF
TRBD2 | . | TRBJ2-1 | TRBV5-1 | TGCGCCAGCAGCTGGGCCCTAGCGGGTGCCTACAATGAGCAGTTCTTC | CASSWALAGAYNEQFF
. | . | TRBJ2-3 | TRBV11-2 | TGTGCCAGCAGCTTAGGGAGGGCAGATACGCAGTATTTT | CASSLGRADTQYF
TRBD1 | . | TRBJ2-5 | TRBV4-3 | TGCGCCAGCAGCCAAGATCAGACAGGGGAAGAGACCCAGTACTTC | CASSQDQTGEETQYF
TRBD1 | . | TRBJ2-3 | TRBV30 | TGTGCCGCCGGGACAGGGACCGATACGCAGTATTTT | CAAGTGTDTQYF
. | . | TRBJ2-1 | TRBV7-9 | TGTGCCAGCAGCTTAGGGGAGTACAGCAATGAGCAGTTCTTC | CASSLGEYSNEQFF
. | . | TRBJ1-5 | TRBV19 | TGTGCCAGTAGTATATCACGGGGTGATCAGCCCCAGCATTTT | CASSISRGDQPQHF
TRBD1 | . | TRBJ1-4 | TRBV19 | TGTGCCAGTAACAGGGGGGAAAAACTGTTTTTT | CASNRGEKLFF
TRBD1 | few | TRBJ2-2 | TRBV4-1 | TGCGCCAGCAGCCAAGAACCGGTCGGGACAGGGCGCACCGGGGAGCTGTTTTTT | CASSQEPVGTGRTGELFF
TRBD1 | few | TRBJ2-5 | TRBV5-1 | TGCGCCAGCACTTTGGCCGGGACAGGGGGCGGCGAGACCCAGTACTTC | CASTLAGTGGGETQYF
TRBD1 | . | TRBJ1-5 | TRBV2 | TGTGCCAGCACTTTGGACAGGGCCAGCAATCAGCCCCAGCATTTT | CASTLDRASNQPQHF
TRBD1 | . | TRBJ2-7 | TRBV7-8 | TGTGCCAGCAGCCACCCCCCGGGACAGGGGGCAAACGAGCAGTACTTC | CASSHPPGQGANEQYF
TRBD2 | few | TRBJ2-1 | TRBV6-1 | TGTGCCAGCAGTCTAGCGGGGGGGCGCGATGAGCAGTTCTTC | CASSLAGGRDEQFF
. | few | TRBJ1-4 | TRBV6-5 | TGTGCCAGCACTCCCCCCATGCGTGGGCCTGGGTTTTTT | CASTPPMRGPGFF
. | . | TRBJ2-3 | TRBV5-1 | TGCGCCAGCAGCTTGGGGCTTGGGCAGATCACAGATACGCAGTATTTT | CASSLGLGQITDTQYF